This T cell receptor (beta chain) is from a study of T cell responses to AZD1222 COVID-19 vaccine. General study results and limits: Close to half of all spike-specific TCRs reportedly target regions of the variants that are unmutated. The study found Spike-specific TCR breadth and depth rose after two AZD1222 doses. Repertoires were collected only later (after the peak T cell response had occurred). Spike regions recognized by vaccine-associated CD4 TCRs spanned the protein, led by 160-218 and 743-854.

Details on this clone: Its antigen is not known.

This CDR3 has 13 amino acids. V dropped 1 base and J dropped 8 bases, with 11 bases sitting between them. Germline CDR1 MNHNS, CDR2 SASEGT. Method: immunoSEQ multiplex PCR; TCRdb's copy keeps in-frame clones and lacks some. The data show under 200,000 clones, around 93% seen once. The chain couples TRBV6-1 to TRBJ1-1; possibly TRBD1 for D (6 bases). The sequences come from peripheral blood, collected on day 0 of AZD1222 vaccination. The TCR originated in an adult in good health. The DNA of the CDR3 is TGTGCCAGCAGTGAAGTAGCAGGGGTGGAAGCTTTCTTT. It specifies CASSEVAGVEAFF.